The entry that follows covers one T cell receptor (beta chain) sequence. The antigen is unknown. This record comes from a study of cytomegalovirus exposure and HLA in healthy donors. J lost 5 bases, V lost 7 bases, and 10 bases had no gene match. CDR1 and CDR2 (germline): LNHDA, SQIVND (reference sequence). CDR3 size: 15 residues. The PCR had 60 Vbeta and 13 Jbeta primers. TCRdb's table, derived via immunoSEQ multiplex PCR, lists solely in-frame clones and lacks some. The sample lists some 130,000 clones, more than 80% occurring once. Points from the study as a whole: The presence/absence work took it that sequencing depth was about the same across donors. Apart from CMV serostatus, no immune exposure information was available. Clonal expansion, a later analysis showed, was greater in HLA-associated TCR beta chains than in equally common others.

The specimen was PBMCs. This clonotype originated in a middle-aged man in good health and CMV-seronegative. The chain links TRBV19 to TRBJ1-4; TRBD1 matches at 7 bases. CDR3 in amino acids: CASTNTGTENEKLFF. As DNA, the CDR3 is TGTGCCAGTACCAACACCGGGACAGAGAATGAAAAACTGTTTTTT.